This T cell receptor (beta chain) was sequenced for a study of blood T cells in healthy people across ages. Germline values: CDR1 MGHDK, CDR2 SYGVNS. Trimming pared 1 base from V and 2 bases from J, leaving 11 bases between. The CDR3 contains 15 residues. This clonotype has just a few counts. There were at least 5.5 micrograms of total RNA extracted from every sample. Through a sample-barcoded 5' primer and a J-beta primer mix, a second PCR was run for about 6 to 11 cycles. Each cDNA molecule received a tag from a template-switch adaptor that had 12 random nucleotides. Using its own MiXCR run on the 5' RACE reads, TCRdb lists one record per CDR3 protein. The table includes 1.6 million or so distinct CDR3 sequences, roughly a third detected once.

This rearrangement joins TRBV25-1 to TRBJ2-5; D perhaps matches TRBD1 (5 bases). The receptor was isolated from a woman aged 25 to 45 in good health. Material: blood. CDR3 nucleotides: TGTGCCAGCAGTGAATTGGTCAGGGCGCAAGAGACCCAGTACTTC. It translates to CASSELVRAQETQYF.